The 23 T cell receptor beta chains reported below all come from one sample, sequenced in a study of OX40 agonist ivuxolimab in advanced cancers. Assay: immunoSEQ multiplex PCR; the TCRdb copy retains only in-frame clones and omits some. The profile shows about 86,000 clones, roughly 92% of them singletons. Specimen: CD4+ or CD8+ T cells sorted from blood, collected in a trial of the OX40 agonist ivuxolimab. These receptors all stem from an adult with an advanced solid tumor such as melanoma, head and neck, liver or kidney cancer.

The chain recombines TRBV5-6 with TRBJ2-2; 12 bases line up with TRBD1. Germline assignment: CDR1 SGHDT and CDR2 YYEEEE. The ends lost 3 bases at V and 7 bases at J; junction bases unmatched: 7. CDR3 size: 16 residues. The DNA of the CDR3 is TGTGCCAGCAGCTATCAGGGACAGGGGGCTGTCGGGGAGCTGTTTTTT. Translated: CASSYQGQGAVGELFF. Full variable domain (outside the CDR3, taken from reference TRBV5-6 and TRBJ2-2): DAGVTQSPTHLIKTRGQQVTLRCSPKSGHDTVSWYQQALGQGPQFIFQYYEEEERQRGNFPDRFSGHQFPNYSSELNVNALLLGDSALYLCASSYQGQGAVGELFFGEGSRLTVL.

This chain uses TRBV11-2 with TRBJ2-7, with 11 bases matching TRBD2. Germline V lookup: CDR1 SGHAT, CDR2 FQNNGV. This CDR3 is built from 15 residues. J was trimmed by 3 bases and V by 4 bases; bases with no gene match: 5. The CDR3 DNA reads TGTGCCAGCAGCTGGGGGACTAGCGGTAACTACGAGCAGTACTTC. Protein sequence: CASSWGTSGNYEQYF.

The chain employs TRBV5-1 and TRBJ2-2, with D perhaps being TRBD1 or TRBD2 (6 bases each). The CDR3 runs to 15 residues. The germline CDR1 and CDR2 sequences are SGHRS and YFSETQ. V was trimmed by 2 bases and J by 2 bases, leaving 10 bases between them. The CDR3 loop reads CASSFGGTNTGELFF. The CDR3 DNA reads TGCGCCAGCAGCTTTGGGGGGACAAACACCGGGGAGCTGTTTTTT.

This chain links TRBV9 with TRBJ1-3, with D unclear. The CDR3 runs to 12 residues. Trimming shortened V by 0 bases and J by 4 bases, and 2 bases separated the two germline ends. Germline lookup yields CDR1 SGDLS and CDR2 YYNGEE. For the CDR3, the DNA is TGTGCCAGCAGCGTAGAAGGAAACACCATATATTTT. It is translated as CASSVEGNTIYF.

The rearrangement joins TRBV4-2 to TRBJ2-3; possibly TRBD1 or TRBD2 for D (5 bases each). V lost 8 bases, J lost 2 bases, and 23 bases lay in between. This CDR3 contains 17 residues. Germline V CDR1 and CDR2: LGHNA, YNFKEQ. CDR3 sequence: CASRSSGSRGLTDTQYF. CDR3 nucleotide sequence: TGTGCCAGCCGTAGCTCGGGGAGTCGGGGCCTCACAGATACGCAGTATTTT.

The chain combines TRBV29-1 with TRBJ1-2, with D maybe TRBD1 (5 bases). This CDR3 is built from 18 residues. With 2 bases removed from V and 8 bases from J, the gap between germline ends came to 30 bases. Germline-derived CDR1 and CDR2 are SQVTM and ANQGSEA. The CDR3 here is CSVEPFISRRAEVRGYTF. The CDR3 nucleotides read TGCAGCGTTGAACCATTTATTAGTCGCAGGGCTGAGGTCCGCGGCTACACCTTC. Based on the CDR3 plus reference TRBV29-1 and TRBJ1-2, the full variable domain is SAVISQKPSRDICQRGTSLTIQCQVDSQVTMMFWYRQQPGQSLTLIATANQGSEATYESGFVIDKFPISRPNLTFSTLTVSNMSPEDSSIYLCSVEPFISRRAEVRGYTFGSGTRLTVV.

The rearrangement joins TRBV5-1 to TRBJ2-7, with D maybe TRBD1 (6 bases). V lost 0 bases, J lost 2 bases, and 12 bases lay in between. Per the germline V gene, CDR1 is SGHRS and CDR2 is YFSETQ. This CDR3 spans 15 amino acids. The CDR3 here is CASSLVQGLAYEQYF. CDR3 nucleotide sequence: TGCGCCAGCAGCTTGGTGCAGGGGCTAGCCTACGAGCAGTACTTC.

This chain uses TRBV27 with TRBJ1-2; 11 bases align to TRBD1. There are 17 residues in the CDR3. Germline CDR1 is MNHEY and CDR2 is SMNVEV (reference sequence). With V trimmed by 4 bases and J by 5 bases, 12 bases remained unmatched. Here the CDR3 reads CASSYGAVGTGGYGYTF. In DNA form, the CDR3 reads TGTGCCAGCAGTTATGGGGCGGTTGGGACAGGGGGATATGGCTACACCTTC.

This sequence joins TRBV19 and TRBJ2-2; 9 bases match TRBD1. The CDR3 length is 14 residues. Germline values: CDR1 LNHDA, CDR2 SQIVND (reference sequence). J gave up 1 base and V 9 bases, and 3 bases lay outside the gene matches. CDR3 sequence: CASRGQGNTGELFF. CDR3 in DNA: TGTGCCAGCCGGGGACAGGGGAACACCGGGGAGCTGTTTTTT.

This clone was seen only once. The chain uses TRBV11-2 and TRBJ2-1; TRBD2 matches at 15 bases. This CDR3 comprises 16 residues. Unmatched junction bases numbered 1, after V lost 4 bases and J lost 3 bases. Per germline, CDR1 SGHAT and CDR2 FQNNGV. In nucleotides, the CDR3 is TGTGCCAGCAGCTCGGGACTAGCGGGGGGCTACAATGAGCAGTTCTTC. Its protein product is CASSSGLAGGYNEQFF.

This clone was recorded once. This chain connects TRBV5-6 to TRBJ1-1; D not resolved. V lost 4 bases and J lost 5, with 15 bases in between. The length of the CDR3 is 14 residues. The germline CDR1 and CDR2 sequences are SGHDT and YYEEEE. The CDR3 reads CASSPGGRGTEAFF. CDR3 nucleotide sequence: TGTGCCAGCAGCCCCGGAGGACGGGGAACTGAAGCTTTCTTT. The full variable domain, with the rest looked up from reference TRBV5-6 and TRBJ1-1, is DAGVTQSPTHLIKTRGQQVTLRCSPKSGHDTVSWYQQALGQGPQFIFQYYEEEERQRGNFPDRFSGHQFPNYSSELNVNALLLGDSALYLCASSPGGRGTEAFFGQGTRLTVV.

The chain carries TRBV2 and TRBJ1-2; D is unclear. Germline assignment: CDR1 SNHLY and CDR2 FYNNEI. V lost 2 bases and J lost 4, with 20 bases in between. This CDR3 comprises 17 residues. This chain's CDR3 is CASSELLGFQEAYGYTF. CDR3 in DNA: TGTGCCAGCAGTGAATTACTTGGGTTTCAGGAAGCCTATGGCTACACCTTC.

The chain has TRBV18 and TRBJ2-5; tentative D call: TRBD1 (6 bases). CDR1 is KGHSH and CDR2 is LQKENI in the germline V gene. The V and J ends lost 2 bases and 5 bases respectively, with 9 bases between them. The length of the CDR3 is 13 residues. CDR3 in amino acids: CASSPRGLETQYF. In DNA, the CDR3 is TGTGCCAGCTCACCAAGGGGGTTGGAGACCCAGTACTTC.

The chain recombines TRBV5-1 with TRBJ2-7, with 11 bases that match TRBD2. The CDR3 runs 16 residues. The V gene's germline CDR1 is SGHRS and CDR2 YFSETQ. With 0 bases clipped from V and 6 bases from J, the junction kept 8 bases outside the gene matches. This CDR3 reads CASSLGLLAGDGEQYF. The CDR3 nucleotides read TGCGCCAGCAGCTTGGGATTACTAGCGGGAGATGGCGAGCAGTACTTC.

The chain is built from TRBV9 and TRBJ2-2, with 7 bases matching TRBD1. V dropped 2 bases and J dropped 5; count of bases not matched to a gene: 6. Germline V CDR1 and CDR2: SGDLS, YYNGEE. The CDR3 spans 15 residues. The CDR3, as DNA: TGTGCCAGCAGCGTGACAGGGACCCCTACCGGGGAGCTGTTTTTT. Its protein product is CASSVTGTPTGELFF.

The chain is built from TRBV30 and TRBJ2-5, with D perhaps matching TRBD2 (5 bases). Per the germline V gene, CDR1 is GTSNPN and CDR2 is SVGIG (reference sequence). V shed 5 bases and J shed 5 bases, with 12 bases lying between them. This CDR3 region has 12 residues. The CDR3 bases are TGTGCCTGGGACCTCTCGGGGGAGACCCAGTACTTC. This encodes CAWDLSGETQYF.

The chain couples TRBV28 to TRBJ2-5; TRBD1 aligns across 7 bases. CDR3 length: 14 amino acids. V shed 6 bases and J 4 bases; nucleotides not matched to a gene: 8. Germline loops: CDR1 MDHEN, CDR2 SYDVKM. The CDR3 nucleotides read TGTGCCAGCAGGACAGGGAATATACGAGAGACCCAGTACTTC. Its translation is CASRTGNIRETQYF.

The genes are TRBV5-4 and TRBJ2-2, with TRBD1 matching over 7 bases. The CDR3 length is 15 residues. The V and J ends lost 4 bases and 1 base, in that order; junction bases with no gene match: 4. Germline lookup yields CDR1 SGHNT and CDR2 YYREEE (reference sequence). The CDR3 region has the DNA TGTGCCAGCAGCCCGGGACAGATGAACACCGGGGAGCTGTTTTTT. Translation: CASSPGQMNTGELFF.

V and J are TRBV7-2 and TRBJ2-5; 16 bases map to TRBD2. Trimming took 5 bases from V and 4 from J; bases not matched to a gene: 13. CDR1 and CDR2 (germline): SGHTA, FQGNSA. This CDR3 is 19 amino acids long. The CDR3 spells CASSRGPGTSGRAAETQYF. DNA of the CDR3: TGTGCCAGCAGCCGTGGGCCCGGGACTAGCGGGAGGGCCGCAGAGACCCAGTACTTC.

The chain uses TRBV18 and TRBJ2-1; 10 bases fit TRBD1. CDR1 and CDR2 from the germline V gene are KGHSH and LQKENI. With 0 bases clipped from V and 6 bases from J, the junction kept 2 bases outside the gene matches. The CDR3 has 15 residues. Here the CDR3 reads CASSPPGDRGNEQFF. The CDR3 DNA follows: TGTGCCAGCTCACCACCCGGGGACAGGGGCAATGAGCAGTTCTTC.

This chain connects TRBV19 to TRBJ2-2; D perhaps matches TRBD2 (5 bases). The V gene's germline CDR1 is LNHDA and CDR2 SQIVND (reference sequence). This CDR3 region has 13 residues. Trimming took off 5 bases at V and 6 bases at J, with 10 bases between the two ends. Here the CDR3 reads CASSPLGAGELFF. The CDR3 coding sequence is TGTGCCAGTAGTCCCCTCGGGGCCGGGGAGCTGTTTTTT.

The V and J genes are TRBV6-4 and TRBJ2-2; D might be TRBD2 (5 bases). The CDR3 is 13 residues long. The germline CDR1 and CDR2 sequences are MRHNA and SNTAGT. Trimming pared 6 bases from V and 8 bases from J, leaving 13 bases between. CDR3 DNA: TGTGCCAGCAGCCTGGAGGCGGAAGGGGAGCTGTTTTTT. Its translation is CASSLEAEGELFF.

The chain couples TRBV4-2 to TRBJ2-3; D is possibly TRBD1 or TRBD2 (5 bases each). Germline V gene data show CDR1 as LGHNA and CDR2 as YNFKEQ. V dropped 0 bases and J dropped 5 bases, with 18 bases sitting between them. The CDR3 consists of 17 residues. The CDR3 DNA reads TGTGCCAGCAGCCAAGATCCCGGGGACCGCCCAGGAGATACGCAGTATTTT. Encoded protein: CASSQDPGDRPGDTQYF.